This T cell receptor (beta chain) was sequenced during a study of cytomegalovirus exposure and HLA in healthy donors. Study results and limitations: Reported performance of the classifier showed diagnosis of cytomegalovirus status with high specificity and sensitivity.

With regard to this clone: Its target is unknown.

Vbeta (60) and Jbeta (13) primers were used in the PCR. Per the original data handling: Around 9.9 million shared chains were among the approximately 76 million unique TCR beta chains that a later analysis counted. TCRdb's table, derived via immunoSEQ multiplex PCR, lists solely in-frame clones and lacks some. For V, J and clone size, that table is used; D and trimming come from the DNA. The sample carries 130,000 to 150,000 clones, around 80% recorded once. Those who donated were healthy bone marrow donors. This receptor was taken from a boy under 10 years old in good health and CMV-seronegative. The sequenced sample was PBMCs.

The CDR3 region has the DNA TGTGCCAGCAGCTTAAATCAGCGTCTAGCGGGGGCTGCCCGGCAGTTCTTC. This translates into CASSLNQRLAGAARQFF. The chain employs TRBV7-3 and TRBJ2-1, with 10 bases identical to TRBD2. The ends lost 1 base at V and 12 bases at J; junction bases unmatched: 15. The CDR3 runs to 17 residues. CDR1 and CDR2 (germline): SGHTA, FQGTGA.